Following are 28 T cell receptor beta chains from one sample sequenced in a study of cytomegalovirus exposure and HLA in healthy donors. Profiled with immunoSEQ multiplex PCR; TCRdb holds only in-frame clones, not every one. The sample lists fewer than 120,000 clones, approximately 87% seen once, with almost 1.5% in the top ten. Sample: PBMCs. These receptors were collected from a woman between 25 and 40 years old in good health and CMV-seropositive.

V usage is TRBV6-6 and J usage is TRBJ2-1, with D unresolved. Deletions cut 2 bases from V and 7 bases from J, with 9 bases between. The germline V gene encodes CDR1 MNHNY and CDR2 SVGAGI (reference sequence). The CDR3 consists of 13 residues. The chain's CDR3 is CASSYPRGNEQFF. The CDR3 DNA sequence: TGTGCCAGCAGTTACCCCCGAGGTAATGAGCAGTTCTTC.

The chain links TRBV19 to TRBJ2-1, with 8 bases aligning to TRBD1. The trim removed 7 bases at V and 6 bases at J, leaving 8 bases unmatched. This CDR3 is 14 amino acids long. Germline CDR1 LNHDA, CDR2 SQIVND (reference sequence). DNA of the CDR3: TGTGCCAGTAAACAGGGGGTGGGGGTCAATGAGCAGTTCTTC. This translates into CASKQGVGVNEQFF.

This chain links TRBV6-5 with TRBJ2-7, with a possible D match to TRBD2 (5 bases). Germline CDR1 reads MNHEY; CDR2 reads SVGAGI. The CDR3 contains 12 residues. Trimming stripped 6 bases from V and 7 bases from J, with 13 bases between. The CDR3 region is CASRRTPSEQYF. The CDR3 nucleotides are TGTGCCAGCAGGAGGACTCCCTCGGAGCAGTACTTC.

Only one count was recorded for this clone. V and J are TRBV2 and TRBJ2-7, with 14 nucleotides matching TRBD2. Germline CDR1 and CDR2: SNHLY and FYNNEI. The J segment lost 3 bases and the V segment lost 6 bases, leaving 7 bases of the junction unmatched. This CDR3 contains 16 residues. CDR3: CASSEGLAGDFYEQYF. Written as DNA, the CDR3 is TGTGCCAGCAGCGAGGGACTAGCGGGAGACTTCTACGAGCAGTACTTC.

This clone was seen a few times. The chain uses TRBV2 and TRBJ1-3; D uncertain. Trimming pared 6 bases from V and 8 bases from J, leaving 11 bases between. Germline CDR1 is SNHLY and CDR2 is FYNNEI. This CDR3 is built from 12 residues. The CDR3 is CASSVSIDTIYF. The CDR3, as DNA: TGTGCCAGCAGCGTCTCAATAGACACCATATATTTT. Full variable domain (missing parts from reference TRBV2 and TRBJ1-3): EPEVTQTPSHQVTQMGQEVILRCVPISNHLYFYWYRQILGQKVEFLVSFYNNEISEKSEIFDDQFSVERPDGSNFTLKIRSTKLEDSAMYFCASSVSIDTIYFGEGSWLTVV.

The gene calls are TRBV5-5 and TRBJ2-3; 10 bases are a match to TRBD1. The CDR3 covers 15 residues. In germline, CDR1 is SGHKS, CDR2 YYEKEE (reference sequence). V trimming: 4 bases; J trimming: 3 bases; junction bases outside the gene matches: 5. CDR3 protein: CASSGTGVRTDTQYF. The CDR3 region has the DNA TGTGCCAGCAGCGGGACAGGGGTTAGAACAGATACGCAGTATTTT.

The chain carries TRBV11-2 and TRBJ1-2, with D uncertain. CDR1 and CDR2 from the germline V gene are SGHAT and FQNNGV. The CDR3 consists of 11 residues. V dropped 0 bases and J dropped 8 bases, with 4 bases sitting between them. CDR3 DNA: TGTGCCAGCAGCTTAGAACGGGGCTACACCTTC. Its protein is CASSLERGYTF.

CDR3 loop: CASSLARGNQPQHF. The DNA of the CDR3 is TGTGCCAGCTCACTGGCCCGGGGCAATCAGCCCCAGCATTTT. The chain joins TRBV18 to TRBJ1-5; D call uncertain. V was shortened by 4 bases and J by 2 bases, with 9 bases between the two germline ends. The germline V gene encodes CDR1 KGHSH and CDR2 LQKENI. This CDR3 has 14 amino acids. Filled out from reference TRBV18 and TRBJ1-5, the complete variable domain reads NAGVMQNPRHLVRRRGQEARLRCSPMKGHSHVYWYRQLPEEGLKFMVYLQKENIIDESGMPKERFSAEFPKEGPSILRIQQVVRGDSAAYFCASSLARGNQPQHFGDGTRLSIL.

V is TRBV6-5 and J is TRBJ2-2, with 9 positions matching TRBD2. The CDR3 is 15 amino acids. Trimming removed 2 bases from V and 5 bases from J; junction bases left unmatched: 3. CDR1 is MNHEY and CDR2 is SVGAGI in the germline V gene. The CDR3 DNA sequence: TGTGCCAGCAGTTACGCGGGAGGGCCTACCGGGGAGCTGTTTTTT. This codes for CASSYAGGPTGELFF.

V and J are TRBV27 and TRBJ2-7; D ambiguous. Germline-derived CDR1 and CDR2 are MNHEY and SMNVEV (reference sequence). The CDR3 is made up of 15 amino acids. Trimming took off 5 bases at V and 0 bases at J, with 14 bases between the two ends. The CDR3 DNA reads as TGTGCCAGCAGTCGACTCGTAGGAAGCTCCTACGAGCAGTACTTC. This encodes CASSRLVGSSYEQYF.

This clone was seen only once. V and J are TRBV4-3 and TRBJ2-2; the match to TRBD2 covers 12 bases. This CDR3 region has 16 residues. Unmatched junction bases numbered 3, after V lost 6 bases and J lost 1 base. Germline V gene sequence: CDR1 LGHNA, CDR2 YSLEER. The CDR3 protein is CASRQGLAGNTGELFF. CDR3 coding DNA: TGCGCCAGCAGACAGGGACTAGCGGGGAACACCGGGGAGCTGTTTTTT.

CDR3 in DNA: TGTGCCACCAGCACCGGACAGGGGGGATTCGAAGCTTTCTTT. Translating it yields CATSTGQGGFEAFF. The V and J genes are TRBV15 and TRBJ1-1, with TRBD1 identical over 10 bases. Germline CDR1 and CDR2: LNHNV and YYDKDF (reference sequence). The CDR3 loop spans 14 amino acids. With V trimmed by 4 bases and J by 8 bases, 7 bases remained unmatched.

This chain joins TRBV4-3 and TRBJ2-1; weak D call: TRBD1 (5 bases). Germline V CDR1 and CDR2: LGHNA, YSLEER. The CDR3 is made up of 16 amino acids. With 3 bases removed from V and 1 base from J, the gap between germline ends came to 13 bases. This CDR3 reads CASSHQQALSYNEQFF. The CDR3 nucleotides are TGCGCCAGCAGCCACCAACAGGCGCTATCCTACAATGAGCAGTTCTTC.

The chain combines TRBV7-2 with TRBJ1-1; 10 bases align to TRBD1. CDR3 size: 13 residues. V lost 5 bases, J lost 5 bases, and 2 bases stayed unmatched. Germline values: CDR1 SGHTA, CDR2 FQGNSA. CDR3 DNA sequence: TGTGCCAGCAGCCTGGACAGGGGGACTGAAGCTTTCTTT. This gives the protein CASSLDRGTEAFF.

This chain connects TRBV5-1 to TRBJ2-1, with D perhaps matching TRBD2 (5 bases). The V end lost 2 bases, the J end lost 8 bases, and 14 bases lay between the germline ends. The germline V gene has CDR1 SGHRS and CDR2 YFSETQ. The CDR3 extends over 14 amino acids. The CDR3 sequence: CASSLSLVGHEQFF. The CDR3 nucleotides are TGCGCCAGCAGCTTATCACTAGTCGGCCATGAGCAGTTCTTC.

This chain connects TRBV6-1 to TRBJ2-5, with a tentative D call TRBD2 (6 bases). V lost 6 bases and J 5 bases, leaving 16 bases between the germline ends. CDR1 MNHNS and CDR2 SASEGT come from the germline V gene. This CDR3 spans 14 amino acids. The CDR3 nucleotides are TGTGCCAGCAGCCTGGGCGGGAATAAGGAGACCCAGTACTTC. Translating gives CASSLGGNKETQYF.

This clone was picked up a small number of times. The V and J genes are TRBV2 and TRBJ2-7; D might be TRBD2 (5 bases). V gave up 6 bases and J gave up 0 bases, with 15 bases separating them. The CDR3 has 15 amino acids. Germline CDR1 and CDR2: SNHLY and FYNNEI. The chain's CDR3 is CASREEALPSYEQYF. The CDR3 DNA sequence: TGTGCCAGCAGGGAGGAGGCGCTCCCCTCCTACGAGCAGTACTTC.

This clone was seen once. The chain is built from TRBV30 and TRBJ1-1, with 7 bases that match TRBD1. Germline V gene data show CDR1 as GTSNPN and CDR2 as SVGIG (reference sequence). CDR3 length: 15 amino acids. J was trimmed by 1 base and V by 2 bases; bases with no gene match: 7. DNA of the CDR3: TGTGCCTGGAGTTTCCCAGGGGGTAGGAACACTGAAGCTTTCTTT. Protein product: CAWSFPGGRNTEAFF.

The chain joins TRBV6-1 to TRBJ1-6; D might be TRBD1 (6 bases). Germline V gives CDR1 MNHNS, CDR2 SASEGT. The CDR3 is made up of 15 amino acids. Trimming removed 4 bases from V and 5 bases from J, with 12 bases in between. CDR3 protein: CASSGRTADNSPLHF. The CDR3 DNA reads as TGTGCCAGCAGTGGACGGACAGCCGATAATTCACCCCTCCACTTT.

The CDR3 loop is CASSRGTSGVGDTQYF. The CDR3 DNA reads TGTGCCAGTAGTAGGGGGACTAGCGGGGTAGGGGATACGCAGTATTTT. The chain employs TRBV19 and TRBJ2-3; 13 bases map to TRBD2. V shed 4 bases, J shed 6 bases, and the junction held 7 bases outside the gene matches. The CDR3 has 16 amino acids. The V gene's germline CDR1 is LNHDA and CDR2 SQIVND (reference sequence).

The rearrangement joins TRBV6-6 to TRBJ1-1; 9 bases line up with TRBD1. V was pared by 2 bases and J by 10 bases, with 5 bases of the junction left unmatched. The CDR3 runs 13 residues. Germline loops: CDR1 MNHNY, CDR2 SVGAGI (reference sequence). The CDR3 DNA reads TGTGCCAGCAGTTACGGGACAGGGTATGGAGCTTTCTTT. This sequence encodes CASSYGTGYGAFF.

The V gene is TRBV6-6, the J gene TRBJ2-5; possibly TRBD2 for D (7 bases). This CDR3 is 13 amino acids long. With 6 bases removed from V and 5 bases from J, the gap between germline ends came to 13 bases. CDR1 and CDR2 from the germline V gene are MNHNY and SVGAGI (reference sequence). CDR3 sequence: CASSLGRGETQYF. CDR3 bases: TGTGCCAGCAGCCTAGGGAGGGGGGAGACCCAGTACTTC.

The CDR3 DNA is TGTGCCAGCAGTTTGTACGGCAGCGACTACGAGCAGTACTTC. It is translated as CASSLYGSDYEQYF. The chain is built from TRBV28 and TRBJ2-7, with unresolved D. Germline V gives CDR1 MDHEN, CDR2 SYDVKM. CDR3 length: 14 amino acids. Trimming cost V 3 bases and J 3 bases, with 12 bases left between them.

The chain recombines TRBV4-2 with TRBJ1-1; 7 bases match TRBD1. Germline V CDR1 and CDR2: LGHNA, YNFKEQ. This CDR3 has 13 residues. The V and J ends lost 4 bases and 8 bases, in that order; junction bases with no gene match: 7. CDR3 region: CASSPDRAGEAFF. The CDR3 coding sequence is TGTGCCAGCAGCCCCGACAGGGCTGGAGAAGCTTTCTTT.

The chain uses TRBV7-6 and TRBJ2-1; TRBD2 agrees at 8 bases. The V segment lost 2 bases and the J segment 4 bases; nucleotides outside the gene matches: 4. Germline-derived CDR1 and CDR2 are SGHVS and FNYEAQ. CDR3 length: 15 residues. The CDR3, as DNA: TGTGCCAGCAGCTTAAGTGCGGGGGGTTACAATGAGCAGTTCTTC. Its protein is CASSLSAGGYNEQFF.

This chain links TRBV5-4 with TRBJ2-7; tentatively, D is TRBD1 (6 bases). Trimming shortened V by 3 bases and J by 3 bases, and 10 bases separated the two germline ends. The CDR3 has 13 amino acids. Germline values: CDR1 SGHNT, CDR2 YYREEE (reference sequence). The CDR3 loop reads CASSSIQGYEQYF. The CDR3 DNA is TGTGCCAGCAGCTCCATACAGGGCTACGAGCAGTACTTC.

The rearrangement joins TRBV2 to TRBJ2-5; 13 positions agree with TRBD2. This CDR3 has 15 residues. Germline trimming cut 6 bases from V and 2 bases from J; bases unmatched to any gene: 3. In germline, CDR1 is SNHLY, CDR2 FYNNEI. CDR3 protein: CASRRTSGSQETQYF. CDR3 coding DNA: TGTGCCAGCAGGAGGACTAGCGGGAGTCAAGAGACCCAGTACTTC. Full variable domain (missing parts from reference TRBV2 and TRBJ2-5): EPEVTQTPSHQVTQMGQEVILRCVPISNHLYFYWYRQILGQKVEFLVSFYNNEISEKSEIFDDQFSVERPDGSNFTLKIRSTKLEDSAMYFCASRRTSGSQETQYFGPGTRLLVL.

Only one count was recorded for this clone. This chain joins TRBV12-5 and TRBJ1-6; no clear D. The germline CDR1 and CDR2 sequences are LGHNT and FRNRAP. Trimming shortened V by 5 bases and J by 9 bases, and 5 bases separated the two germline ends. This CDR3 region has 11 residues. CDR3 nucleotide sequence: TGTGCTAGTGGTCCTTTTTCACCCCTCCACTTT. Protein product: CASGPFSPLHF.